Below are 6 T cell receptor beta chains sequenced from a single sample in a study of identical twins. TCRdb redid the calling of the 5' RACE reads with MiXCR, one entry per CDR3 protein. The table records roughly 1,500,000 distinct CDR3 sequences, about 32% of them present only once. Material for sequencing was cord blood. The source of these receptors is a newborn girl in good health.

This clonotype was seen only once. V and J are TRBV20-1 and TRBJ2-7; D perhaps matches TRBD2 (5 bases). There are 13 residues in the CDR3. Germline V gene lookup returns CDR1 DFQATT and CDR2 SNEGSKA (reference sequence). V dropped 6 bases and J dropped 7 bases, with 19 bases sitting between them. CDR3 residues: CSARGPSFNEQYF. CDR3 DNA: TGCAGTGCCCGAGGGCCTAGCTTCAATGAGCAGTACTTC.

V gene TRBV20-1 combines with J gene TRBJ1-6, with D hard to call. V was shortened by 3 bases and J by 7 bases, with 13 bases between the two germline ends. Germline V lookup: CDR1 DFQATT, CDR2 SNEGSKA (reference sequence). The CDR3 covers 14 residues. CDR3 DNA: TGCAGTGCTAGGGCGACTGCTAGCAATTCACCCCTCCACTTT. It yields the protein CSARATASNSPLHF.

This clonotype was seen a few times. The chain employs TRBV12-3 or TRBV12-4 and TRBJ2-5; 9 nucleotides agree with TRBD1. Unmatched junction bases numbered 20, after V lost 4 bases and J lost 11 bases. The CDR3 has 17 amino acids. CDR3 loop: CASSSRRDRAGWGEQYF. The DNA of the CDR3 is TGTGCCAGCAGTTCGAGACGGGACAGGGCGGGTTGGGGTGAGCAGTACTTC.

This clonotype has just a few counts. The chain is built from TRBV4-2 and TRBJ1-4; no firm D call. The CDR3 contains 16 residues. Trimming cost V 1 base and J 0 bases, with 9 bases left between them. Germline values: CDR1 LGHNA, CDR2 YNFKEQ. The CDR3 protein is CASSQVYSSTNEKLFF. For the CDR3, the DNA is TGTGCCAGCAGCCAAGTTTACAGTTCAACTAATGAAAAACTGTTTTTT.

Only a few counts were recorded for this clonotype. CDR3 protein: CASSQRPAGGGLYNSPLHF. The DNA of the CDR3 is TGTGCCAGCAGCCAAAGACCCGCAGGTGGGGGCCTCTATAATTCACCCCTCCACTTT. V gene TRBV14 combines with J gene TRBJ1-6, with a weak D call TRBD1 (6 bases). V was trimmed by 2 bases and J by 3 bases, leaving 20 bases between them. The CDR3 totals 19 residues. The V gene's germline CDR1 is SGHDN and CDR2 FVKESK.

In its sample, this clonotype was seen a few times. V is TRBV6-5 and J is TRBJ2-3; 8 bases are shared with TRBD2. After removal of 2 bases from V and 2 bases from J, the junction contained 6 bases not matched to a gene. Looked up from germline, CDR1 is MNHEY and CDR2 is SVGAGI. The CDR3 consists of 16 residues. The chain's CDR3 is CASSYRGGSPTDTQYF. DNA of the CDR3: TGTGCCAGCAGTTACCGGGGGGGCTCCCCCACAGATACGCAGTATTTT.